This T cell receptor (beta chain) was sequenced in a study of blood T cells in healthy people across ages (dated by TCRdb to the mid-2010s). General notes on the study: In model experiments, roughly one uniquely barcoded TCR beta cDNA molecule per two T cells was captured by template switching. Donors of different ages were randomly distributed across sequencing lanes to avoid experimental bias. The study measured age-related changes in TCR beta repertoire diversity using deep sequencing normalized with unique cDNA molecular identifiers. The donors were divided into four age groups: young (average around 16 years), middle-aged (about 39), aged (approximately 62) and long-lived (about 90). For two donors (one aged 18 to 29 and one aged 80 or older), the study analyzed two additional independent replicas of 1 million unique cDNA reads from the same blood draw.

The roughly 39 donors, aged 6 to 90 years, were systemically healthy Caucasian individuals from Russia. Each donor gave ten milliliters of peripheral blood, collected into EDTA-treated Vacutainer tubes. Ficoll-Paque density-gradient centrifugation was used to isolate PBMCs, with at least 7 million per sample. Total RNA was extracted from PBMCs with Trizol reagent, with at least 6 micrograms obtained per sample. For every donor, flow cytometry on a PBMC aliquot measured the percentage of naive CD45RAhigh/CD27high T cells. The paper as a whole reports these results and caveats: As age increased, observed TCR beta diversity per million T cells dropped in a roughly linear way, and a significant reduction was already evident by age 40. Compared with the aged group, the long-lived group had more naive CD4+ T cells, fewer expanded clones and increased TCR diversity, suggesting age selection. Total diversity estimates from one million sequenced T cells were considered lower bounds and underestimates. Because the CMV infection status of the donors was unknown, age-related changes in expanded clonotypes may potentially have been confounded. A strong correlation was found between observed TCR beta diversity and the percentage of naive T cells measured by flow cytometry. Because profiling used bulk unsorted PBMCs, naive and antigen-experienced compartments could not be compared conclusively.

The junction shows trimming of 0 bases on V and 3 bases on J, plus 13 bases between the germline ends. The CDR3 has 16 amino acids, counting the end cysteine and phenylalanine. Only the CDR3 portion is preserved as DNA: 48 bases, with reading frame beginning at the first base. Comment on this clonotype: The antigen it recognizes is unknown. No per-base quality is available; no much larger clone lies one base away.

Library method: 5' RACE. The run used an Illumina HiSeq 2500. A second PCR of roughly 7 to 11 cycles was performed with a sample-barcoded 5' primer and a J-beta primer mix. A template-switch 5' adaptor carrying 12 random nucleotides introduced a unique molecular identifier onto each TCR beta cDNA molecule. At least 2.5 million CDR3-containing paired-end reads were obtained from each sample. All of the RNA was converted into first-strand cDNA using the Mint cDNA synthesis kit, with a TRBC-specific oligonucleotide serving as the primer. After uracil-DNA glycosylase treatment, a first 18-cycle PCR used universal primers M1SS and BC2_uni_R on all cDNA. In the authors' own workflow: For normalization, 1 million high-quality reads, each with a distinct molecular identifier, were randomly selected from each sample. Reads sharing molecular identifiers were discarded rather than binned into consensus sequences. MiTCR, run with a Q25 quality threshold and the strictest error-elimination algorithm, handled CDR3 identification, clonotype clustering and error correction. A nonparametric unseen species model with Euler transformation was used to estimate a lower bound on total TCR beta diversity. TCRdb reanalyzed the raw reads on its own, using fastp at Q25 for trimming and MiXCR for clone calling, and kept in-frame beta chains. Merged by CDR3 protein, the rows form single entries marked with the most common genes and DNA. The V and J calls and clone size are TCRdb's, not the authors'. This sample is represented by over 1.5 million distinct CDR3 sequences; around half of them were singletons. 2.1% of the sample lies in the top ten.

The source of this sequence is a middle-aged woman in good health. This chain joins TRBV23-1 to TRBJ2-3, with no D gene named confidently. TRBV23-1 is an open reading frame whose function is uncertain. The sample consisted of blood. Here the CDR3 is given as CASSQSSWRWTDTQYF. DNA sequence: TGCGCCAGCAGTCAATCGAGTTGGCGTTGGACAGATACGCAGTATTTT.